Presented here are 5 T cell receptor beta chains from one specimen sequenced in a study of blood T cell repertoires in COVID-19 (dated by TCRdb to about 2020). The library was produced with the immunoSEQ multiplex PCR assay. TCRdb took over this immuneACCESS table, retaining in-frame rearrangements with V and J assigned. Such tables are incomplete; in checked studies, under half of the missing clones stem from an unresolved V gene, and the remainder is unexplained. The sample profile shows over 35,000 clones; 70% to 90% of them were found once. Less than 3% of the sample is in the top ten clones. Sequenced material: peripheral blood. The receptors shown here come from a human donor in a cohort sampled during active COVID-19.

Only one count was recorded for this clone. The J gene is TRBJ2-2, the V gene TRBV6-2 or TRBV6-3, with D perhaps TRBD1 (5 bases). This CDR3 region has 15 residues. V lost 6 bases and J 3 bases, leaving 14 bases between the germline ends. CDR1 MNHEY and CDR2 SVGEGT come from the germline V gene. CDR3 protein: CASSLQGAYTGELFF. The CDR3 DNA reads TGTGCCAGCAGCCTTCAAGGGGCATACACCGGGGAGCTGTTTTTT.

J is TRBJ2-5 and V is TRBV29-1, with D perhaps matching TRBD2 (5 bases). V was trimmed by 2 bases and J by 5 bases, leaving 12 bases between them. In germline, CDR1 is SQVTM, CDR2 ANQGSEA. The CDR3 contains 13 residues. The CDR3 loop is CSVERGTRETQYF. CDR3 in DNA: TGCAGCGTTGAACGGGGAACCCGGGAGACCCAGTACTTC.

The chain employs TRBV5-1 and TRBJ2-1, with 11 bases lining up with TRBD2. V lost 2 bases to trimming and J lost 8 bases; unmatched junction nucleotides: 12. This CDR3 is built from 17 residues. Germline CDR1 SGHRS, CDR2 YFSETQ. The CDR3 region is CASSLTSGGVRGDEQFF. The CDR3 DNA follows: TGCGCCAGCAGCTTAACTAGCGGGGGAGTTAGGGGCGATGAGCAGTTCTTC.

The chain uses TRBV3-1 (or the pseudogene TRBV3-2) and TRBJ2-1; 14 bases map to TRBD2. Germline loops: CDR1 LGHDT, CDR2 YNNKEL (reference sequence). The CDR3 extends over 15 amino acids. J lost 6 bases, V lost 4 bases, and 2 bases had no gene match. In nucleotides, the CDR3 is TGTGCCAGCAGCCCCGGGACTAGCGGGGGCAATGAGCAGTTCTTC. As protein: CASSPGTSGGNEQFF.

This chain uses TRBV11-2 with TRBJ1-4; perhaps TRBD1 as D (5 bases). V was clipped by 3 bases and J by 8 bases, with 19 bases between them. Per the germline V gene, CDR1 is SGHAT and CDR2 is FQNNGV. CDR3 length: 16 amino acids. DNA of the CDR3: TGTGCCAGCAGCTTCGTCGGGGGGGGTCTAAGGGAAAAACTGTTTTTT. This gives the protein CASSFVGGGLREKLFF.